The 4 T cell receptor beta chains below come from one sample, sequenced in a study of circulating CD8 cells and anti-PD-1 response in melanoma. Four subsets defined by PD-1 and/or TIGIT were sorted from live CD3+CD8+TCRalphabeta+ cells. Using roughly 16 ng of total RNA, TCR libraries were made with the QIAseq Immune Repertoire TCR panel. TCRdb passed the reads through MiXCR, listing each CDR3 protein once. Among 450 to 600 distinct CDR3 sequences listed, approximately 11% were seen once. The source was CD8+ T cells from PBMCs, collected at baseline or after one month of anti-PD-1 therapy (not recorded which). The receptors stem from a human donor with melanoma.

This clonotype is labeled as large (0.1 to 1%). The rearrangement links TRBV7-6 to TRBJ2-5, with D hard to call. With 1 base removed from V and 3 bases from J, the gap between germline ends came to 12 bases. This CDR3 is 15 amino acids long. Germline lookup yields CDR1 SGHVS and CDR2 FNYEAQ. Written as DNA, the CDR3 is TGTGCCAGCAGCTTAGTAGCAGTTGGCAAAGAGACCCAGTACTTC. Amino acid sequence: CASSLVAVGKETQYF.

This clonotype has a handful of counts. The rearrangement uses TRBV19 and TRBJ2-3, with D perhaps TRBD1 (6 bases). The V end was cut by 3 bases, the J end by 5 bases, with 12 bases between. This CDR3 contains 14 residues. Germline V lookup: CDR1 LNHDA, CDR2 SQIVND (reference sequence). The CDR3: CASSIWGHKDTQYF. Here the CDR3 DNA reads TGTGCCAGTAGTATTTGGGGGCATAAAGATACGCAGTATTTT.

A word on this clonotype: Possible read error: a much larger clone is one base away. V and J are TRBV12-5 and TRBJ2-5, with 7 bases that match TRBD1. The CDR3 sequence is 15 residues long. CDR1 and CDR2 from the germline V gene are LGHNT and FRNRAP. The CDR3 bases are TGTGCTAGTGGTCCCCGGGACAGAGCAGGAGAGTCCCAGTACTTC. Translation gives CASGPRDRAGESQYF.

Relative to its sample, this clonotype is medium-sized. The V call is TRBV7-6, the J call TRBJ2-2; a weak D match, TRBD1 (6 bases). The CDR3 contains 13 residues. Germline V lookup: CDR1 SGHVS, CDR2 FNYEAQ. Trimming removed 5 bases from V and 8 bases from J, with 12 bases in between. In nucleotides, the CDR3 is TGTGCCAGCAGCAAACAGGGCAGGGGGGAGCTGTTTTTT. Translated: CASSKQGRGELFF.